This T cell receptor beta chain emerged from a study of blood T cell repertoires in COVID-19. On the study more broadly: In each case, the material was cDNA or gDNA derived from T cells, B-cell-depleted T cells, or PBMCs.

The protocol was immunoSEQ multiplex PCR, while the TCRdb copy is restricted to in-frame clones and leaves out a portion. The sample holds about 280,000 clones; 80% to 85% are singletons and the top ten take around 5%. The CDR3 has 13 amino acids. V was cut by 7 bases and J by 4 bases, with 13 bases left in between. Germline V gene data show CDR1 as ENHRY and CDR2 as SYGVKD. The source is a man aged 40-49 years who had been exposed to COVID-19. Sequences were obtained from PBMCs or T cells enriched from blood (not recorded which). This chain joins TRBV10-3 and TRBJ1-2; D is unclear. The CDR3 nucleotides read TGTGCCATCACCCTTGAAGAGGGCTATGGCTACACCTTC. Translation gives CAITLEEGYGYTF.